Here is one T cell receptor beta chain with its context. Its antigen remains unidentified. Base qualities are missing; no much larger clone stands one base away. The data originate from a study of cytomegalovirus exposure and HLA in healthy donors (dated by TCRdb to the late 2010s). General notes on the study: A later analysis indicated that the roughly 120 validation repertoires were generated on the platform also employed for the 700 or so repertoires of the first cohort. The study was designed to test whether signatures of past pathogen exposure could be identified by cataloging public T cell receptors. Besides the first cohort of 666 subjects, a separate validation cohort made up of 120 different subjects was used. The study combined high-throughput TCR immunosequencing, statistical association of individual TCRs with disease status, and machine learning to predict cytomegalovirus infection status. Paper-wide results and their limitations: Of the cluster scores, 90% to 95% were above 0 in a later analysis, which found that TCRs clustered in the first cohort also tended to co-occur in the 95 to 150 validation repertoires. The classifier was reported to diagnose cytomegalovirus status with high specificity and sensitivity in both the original cohort and the validation cohort. The study gave a list of over 150 TCR beta chains associated with cytomegalovirus. The validation cohort had no HLA typing available for a later analysis, so co-occurrence within that cohort was assessed over all 120 or so repertoires. While some public TCRs were present in many individuals, most TCR sequences turned up only very rarely across donors. It was suggested by the authors that the approach could potentially be generalized to other disease states and immunological phenotypes. A few of the identified cytomegalovirus-associated TCR beta chains were confirmed in vitro to be specific for cytomegalovirus antigens.

From the cysteine through the phenylalanine, the CDR3 covers 16 amino acids. The sequence is cut down to CDR3 DNA, 48 bases in frame from base 1. Looking up the germline V gene yields CDR1 MNHEY and CDR2 SVGAGI. V is clipped by 0 bases and J by 0 bases, and the sequence between their germline boundaries is 9 bases long. The method was the immunoSEQ multiplex PCR assay. In the original analysis: A statistical classification framework was built for diagnosing cytomegalovirus status from the catalog of TCR beta chain sequences. In TCRdb, the immuneACCESS table is reduced to in-frame sequences with V and J assigned. These tables do not hold every clone; where another copy was compared, an unresolved V gene accounts for under half, and the others remain unexplained. V, J and clone size are taken as reported in that table, and D and trimming were inferred from the DNA itself. Present in this sample are about 69,000 clones, 96% of which were seen just once. Clones ranked in the top ten supply 4.5% to 5% of the sample.

The donors were included in the validation cohort of some 110 subjects, a group kept apart from the roughly 610-subject first cohort. The clonotype was recovered from a woman in her late teens or twenties in good health and CMV-seropositive. The specimen was PBMCs. The sequence joins TRBV6-5 to TRBJ1-3, with the D gene uncertain. The sequence in DNA is TGTGCCAGCAGTTACTCGAGGGAGGGCTCTGGAAACACCATATATTTT. The translation is CASSYSREGSGNTIYF.